These 2 T cell receptor beta chains originate from one sample sequenced in a study of cytomegalovirus exposure and HLA in healthy donors. The PCR contained 60 Vbeta and 13 Jbeta primers. Data came from immunoSEQ multiplex PCR; TCRdb stores just in-frame clones and leaves some out. This repertoire shows around 150,000 clones, more than 75% found once; its top ten account for about 5%. The sequencing input was PBMCs. Receptor source: a male donor in good health and CMV-seronegative.

The CDR3 nucleotides read TGTGCCAGCAGCTTAGCCCGACTAGCGGGGACCACAGATACGCAGTATTTT. Its protein product is CASSLARLAGTTDTQYF. The chain couples TRBV7-2 to TRBJ2-3; TRBD2 aligns across 11 bases. The CDR3 contains 17 residues. V was pared by 0 bases and J by 2 bases, with 4 bases of the junction left unmatched. Per the germline V gene, CDR1 is SGHTA and CDR2 is FQGNSA.

This clone was seen a few times. CDR3 residues: CASSVGFEGRGYTF. The CDR3 bases are TGTGCCAGCAGCGTAGGATTTGAGGGAAGAGGCTACACCTTC. The chain links TRBV9 to TRBJ1-2, with no clear D. CDR1 and CDR2 (germline): SGDLS, YYNGEE. Trimming took 0 bases from V and 8 from J, leaving 14 bases between them. The CDR3 covers 14 residues.